These 24 T cell receptor beta chains were all obtained from the same sample, sequenced in a study of blood T cell repertoires in COVID-19. Assay: immunoSEQ multiplex PCR; the TCRdb copy retains only in-frame clones and omits some. The profile shows 390,000 or so clones, more than 80% of them singletons. Sequencing was done on a sample of peripheral blood. The receptors stem from a woman aged 25 to 45 with active or convalescent COVID-19.

The chain carries TRBV15 and TRBJ1-5; D not resolved. This CDR3 is 17 amino acids long. Trimming took 0 bases from V and 0 from J, leaving 12 bases between them. Per germline, CDR1 LNHNV and CDR2 YYDKDF (reference sequence). In DNA, the CDR3 is TGTGCCACCAGCAGAGATTTCCGGGTCTATAGCAATCAGCCCCAGCATTTT. Amino acid sequence: CATSRDFRVYSNQPQHF.

This clone was seen a handful of times. The chain carries TRBV19 and TRBJ2-1; D perhaps matches TRBD2 (6 bases). V was cut by 4 bases and J by 7 bases, with 14 bases left in between. CDR1 and CDR2 (germline): LNHDA, SQIVND (reference sequence). The CDR3 length is 14 residues. The CDR3 loop is CASSTKREVNEQFF. The CDR3, as DNA: TGTGCCAGTAGTACCAAGAGGGAGGTGAATGAGCAGTTCTTC.

The chain links TRBV19 to TRBJ2-1; no definite D call. Trimming removed 5 bases at V and 1 base at J, with 12 bases between. Germline V lookup: CDR1 LNHDA, CDR2 SQIVND (reference sequence). This CDR3 is 15 amino acids long. The CDR3 DNA reads TGTGCCAGTAGTGAGTATAGAGTATCCTACAATGAGCAGTTCTTC. Protein: CASSEYRVSYNEQFF.

The V gene is TRBV6-5, the J gene TRBJ2-2; possibly TRBD1 for D (6 bases). Deletions cut 5 bases from V and 6 bases from J, with 13 bases between. The CDR3 has 14 amino acids. Germline V gives CDR1 MNHEY, CDR2 SVGAGI. The CDR3 nucleotides are TGTGCCAGCAGTCCGAGGACAGAGGCCGGGGAGCTGTTTTTT. Amino acids: CASSPRTEAGELFF.

This clone showed up just once. The CDR3 loop is CATTPGGNQPQHF. CDR3 in DNA: TGTGCCACCACACCGGGAGGCAATCAGCCCCAGCATTTT. This rearrangement joins TRBV24-1 to TRBJ1-5; no clear D gene. CDR1 is KGHDR, CDR2 SFDVKD, per germline. This CDR3 is built from 13 residues. The ends were cut back, 8 bases at V and 2 bases at J, with 9 bases in the middle.

This clone was counted only a few times. The genes are TRBV19 and TRBJ1-6; TRBD1 aligns across 7 bases. CDR1 and CDR2 (germline): LNHDA, SQIVND (reference sequence). The CDR3 consists of 13 residues. V lost 4 bases to trimming and J lost 11 bases; unmatched junction nucleotides: 5. CDR3 sequence reads: CASSTRQGTPLHF. CDR3 sequence (DNA): TGTGCCAGTAGTACCCGACAGGGAACACCCCTCCACTTT.

The chain combines TRBV5-1 with TRBJ2-2; 10 nucleotides match TRBD2. This CDR3 spans 17 amino acids. Germline-derived CDR1 and CDR2 are SGHRS and YFSETQ. V lost 0 bases to trimming and J lost 7 bases; unmatched junction nucleotides: 9. The CDR3 here is CASSLGPTSGVNGELFF. As DNA, the CDR3 is TGCGCCAGCAGCTTGGGCCCCACTAGCGGGGTGAACGGGGAGCTGTTTTTT.

V gene TRBV13 combines with J gene TRBJ2-7; D gene ambiguous. The CDR3 is 14 residues long. Trimming pared 0 bases from V and 3 bases from J, leaving 9 bases between. Germline V lookup: CDR1 PRHDT, CDR2 FYEKMQ (reference sequence). CDR3 nucleotide sequence: TGTGCCAGCAGCTTAGGACAGTCTATCTACGAGCAGTACTTC. It yields the protein CASSLGQSIYEQYF.

This clone was seen a handful of times. The chain uses TRBV6-6 and TRBJ2-1; TRBD2 matches 8 bases. The CDR3 has 15 amino acids. V trimming: 2 bases; J trimming: 4 bases; junction bases outside the gene matches: 4. CDR1 MNHNY and CDR2 SVGAGI come from the germline V gene (reference sequence). The CDR3 DNA sequence: TGTGCCAGCAGTTACGCGGGAGGCGCTTACAATGAGCAGTTCTTC. Protein sequence: CASSYAGGAYNEQFF.

This sequence joins TRBV19 and TRBJ2-7, with 9 nucleotides matching TRBD1. This CDR3 comprises 14 residues. Germline V gene data show CDR1 as LNHDA and CDR2 as SQIVND (reference sequence). Trimming removed 5 bases from V and 1 base from J; junction bases left unmatched: 3. This chain's CDR3 is CASSAGTGSYEQYF. CDR3 bases: TGTGCCAGTAGTGCCGGGACAGGGTCCTACGAGCAGTACTTC.

This clone turned up a few times. The chain uses TRBV19 and TRBJ1-6; possible D gene TRBD1, 5 bases. The CDR3 runs 14 residues. Per the germline V gene, CDR1 is LNHDA and CDR2 is SQIVND (reference sequence). Trimming took off 3 bases at V and 7 bases at J, with 10 bases between the two ends. In nucleotides, the CDR3 is TGTGCCAGTAGTATGGGGGGGGTCAATTCACCCCTCCACTTT. This gives the protein CASSMGGVNSPLHF.

J is TRBJ2-2 and V is TRBV30, with D possibly matching TRBD1 (6 bases). Germline V lookup: CDR1 GTSNPN, CDR2 SVGIG (reference sequence). Trimming cost V 3 bases and J 0 bases, with 11 bases left between them. This CDR3 has 15 amino acids. CDR3 region: CAWSPGASNTGELFF. DNA of the CDR3: TGTGCCTGGAGCCCAGGGGCCTCGAACACCGGGGAGCTGTTTTTT.

The rearrangement uses TRBV6-6 and TRBJ1-4; no definite D call. V shed 2 bases and J shed 8 bases, with 15 bases lying between them. The CDR3 runs 15 residues. CDR1 is MNHNY, CDR2 SVGAGI, per germline (reference sequence). CDR3 in amino acids: CASSYEFFGPEKLFF. In DNA, the CDR3 is TGTGCCAGCAGTTACGAGTTTTTTGGGCCGGAAAAACTGTTTTTT.

The chain recombines TRBV12-5 with TRBJ2-5; D may be TRBD1 (5 bases). The CDR3 runs 16 residues. V was pared by 4 bases and J by 1 base, with 16 bases between. The germline CDR1 and CDR2 sequences are LGHNT and FRNRAP. The CDR3 DNA reads TGTGCTAGTGGTTCCCAGAGACAGTTAAGCCAAGAGACCCAGTACTTC. Its translation is CASGSQRQLSQETQYF.

The chain recombines TRBV1 with TRBJ2-1; the tabulated D call, TRBD2, remains unverified against the DNA. TRBV1 is a documented pseudogene. The CDR3 is made up of 17 amino acids. The CDR3 DNA reads TGCACCAGCAGCCAAGATAGGCCAGCGGGAGGGTACAATGAGCAGTTCTTC. This encodes CTSSQDRPAGGYNEQFF.

The chain links TRBV4-1 to TRBJ1-5, with 8 bases aligning to TRBD1. Germline CDR1 reads MGHRA; CDR2 reads YSYEKL. The CDR3 runs to 15 residues. V lost 3 bases, J lost 3 bases, and 4 bases stayed unmatched. The CDR3 DNA reads TGCGCCAGCAGCCATGACAGGGGTGCCAATCAGCCCCAGCATTTT. The encoded protein is CASSHDRGANQPQHF.

The CDR3 is CASSQGLYEQYF. The CDR3 DNA reads as TGTGCCAGCAGTCAGGGCCTGTACGAGCAGTACTTC. The rearrangement links TRBV6-5 to TRBJ2-7; perhaps TRBD1 as D (5 bases). V gave up 5 bases and J gave up 4 bases, with 9 bases separating them. The CDR3 length is 12 residues. Germline CDR1 is MNHEY and CDR2 is SVGAGI.

The chain uses TRBV14 and TRBJ1-2; perhaps TRBD1 as D (6 bases). This CDR3 comprises 15 residues. V lost 0 bases and J lost 7, with 15 bases in between. Germline V lookup: CDR1 SGHDN, CDR2 FVKESK. CDR3 in DNA: TGTGCCAGCAGCCAAGATAAATCGGGGGGCTTTGGCTACACCTTC. Its protein product is CASSQDKSGGFGYTF.

The chain combines TRBV19 with TRBJ1-1, with D uncertain. V was clipped by 3 bases and J by 1 base, with 6 bases between them. CDR3 length: 13 amino acids. In germline, CDR1 is LNHDA, CDR2 SQIVND (reference sequence). In DNA, the CDR3 is TGTGCCAGTAGTATTCGAGAGAACACTGAAGCTTTCTTT. It codes for CASSIRENTEAFF.

This clone was observed a single time. CDR3 amino acids: CASSQEPAQGSQPQHF. CDR3 nucleotide sequence: TGCGCCAGCAGCCAGGAGCCCGCACAGGGTTCTCAGCCCCAGCATTTT. This chain uses TRBV4-1 with TRBJ1-5; D perhaps matches TRBD1 (6 bases). V was shortened by 3 bases and J by 6 bases, with 18 bases between the two germline ends. CDR3 length equals 16 residues. The germline gives CDR1 MGHRA, CDR2 YSYEKL.

The chain combines TRBV28 with TRBJ1-2; 11 bases agree with TRBD1. The CDR3 length is 17 residues. CDR1 and CDR2 from the germline V gene are MDHEN and SYDVKM. With 6 bases clipped from V and 3 bases from J, the junction kept 12 bases outside the gene matches. The CDR3 is CASSSPSPGQGDYGYTF. In DNA form, the CDR3 reads TGTGCCAGCAGCTCCCCGTCACCGGGACAGGGGGACTATGGCTACACCTTC.

The chain couples TRBV6-1 to TRBJ1-5; 7 nucleotides align to TRBD1. The V gene's germline CDR1 is MNHNS and CDR2 SASEGT. V shed 3 bases and J 0 bases; nucleotides not matched to a gene: 5. CDR3 length: 16 amino acids. CDR3 sequence: CASSEKQGISNQPQHF. CDR3 sequence (DNA): TGTGCCAGCAGTGAGAAACAGGGGATTAGCAATCAGCCCCAGCATTTT.

V usage is TRBV18 and J usage is TRBJ1-6, with D possibly matching TRBD1 (6 bases). The CDR3 is made up of 15 amino acids. Deletions cut 4 bases from V and 5 bases from J, with 12 bases between. Germline V lookup: CDR1 KGHSH, CDR2 LQKENI. CDR3 protein: CASSQQGVNNSPLHF. The CDR3 region has the DNA TGTGCCAGCTCACAACAGGGTGTCAATAATTCACCCCTCCACTTT.

Worth noting for this clone: An end of the junction does not agree with germline; a read error may underlie this. This chain connects TRBV12-3 or TRBV12-4 to TRBJ2-4; 9 nucleotides agree with TRBD1. The CDR3 spans 12 residues. In DNA form, the CDR3 reads TGTGCCAGCAGCACCGGGACAGGGTCACAGAGCTTC. This gives the protein CASSTGTGSQSF.